The 24 T cell receptor beta chains in this list originate from one sample, sequenced in a study of immune evolution from preneoplasia to lung adenocarcinoma. Sequenced by immunoSEQ multiplex PCR; TCRdb stores in-frame clones only, minus some. The profile shows 8,800 or so clones, over 70% of them singletons. Sequencing was performed on FFPE lung adenocarcinoma in situ tissue. These receptors originate from a person aged 60 to 85 with lung adenocarcinoma.

The chain has TRBV29-1 and TRBJ1-2, with D perhaps matching TRBD1 (5 bases). The germline gives CDR1 SQVTM, CDR2 ANQGSEA. The ends were cut back, 3 bases at V and 7 bases at J, with 21 bases in the middle. This CDR3 spans 15 amino acids. The CDR3 DNA sequence: TGCAGCGTTGACTCCCACGACAGCCTAGGTGGTGGCTACACCTTC. As protein: CSVDSHDSLGGGYTF.

The rearrangement links TRBV5-1 to TRBJ2-7; possible D gene TRBD2, 5 bases. CDR3 size: 13 residues. CDR1 is SGHRS and CDR2 is YFSETQ in the germline V gene. V was cut by 5 bases and J by 3 bases, with 12 bases left in between. CDR3 region: CASSPGINYEQYF. CDR3 DNA: TGCGCCAGCAGTCCGGGAATCAACTACGAGCAGTACTTC. Filled out from reference TRBV5-1 and TRBJ2-7, the complete variable domain reads KAGVTQTPRYLIKTRGQQVTLSCSPISGHRSVSWYQQTPGQGLQFLFEYFSETQRNKGNFPGRFSGRQFSNSRSEMNVSTLELGDSALYLCASSPGINYEQYFGPGTRLTVT.

CDR3 amino acids: CASSEARGDNEQFF. DNA for the CDR3: TGTGCCAGCAGTGAAGCGAGGGGCGACAATGAGCAGTTCTTC. The chain recombines TRBV6-1 with TRBJ2-1; either TRBD1 or TRBD2 may fit D (5 bases each). Deletions cut 0 bases from V and 5 bases from J, with 8 bases between. CDR3 length: 14 amino acids. The germline V gene encodes CDR1 MNHNS and CDR2 SASEGT.

CDR3 sequence: CASSPPLLRLAGEKETQYF. The DNA for the CDR3 is TGTGCCAGCTCACCACCTCTCCTCAGGCTAGCGGGGGAGAAAGAGACCCAGTACTTC. This sequence joins TRBV18 and TRBJ2-5; TRBD2 agrees at 10 bases. Germline CDR1 reads KGHSH; CDR2 reads LQKENI. With 0 bases clipped from V and 3 bases from J, the junction kept 13 bases outside the gene matches. CDR3 length equals 19 residues.

This sequence joins TRBV4-1 and TRBJ1-6; D not certain. CDR1 and CDR2 from the germline V gene are MGHRA and YSYEKL. V lost 0 bases and J 7 bases, leaving 16 bases between the germline ends. The CDR3 runs to 17 residues. This chain's CDR3 is CASSQDRKGAQNSPLHF. CDR3 sequence (DNA): TGCGCCAGCAGCCAAGATCGCAAGGGTGCCCAGAATTCACCCCTCCACTTT.

The chain links TRBV15 to TRBJ2-4; D is unresolved. With 5 bases removed from V and 0 bases from J, the gap between germline ends came to 5 bases. CDR3 size: 13 residues. In germline, CDR1 is LNHNV, CDR2 YYDKDF (reference sequence). The CDR3 sequence: CATSRGAKNIQYF. The CDR3 coding sequence is TGTGCCACCAGCCGAGGAGCCAAAAACATTCAGTACTTC.

The chain couples TRBV5-1 to TRBJ2-2, with D possibly being TRBD1 or TRBD2 (5 bases each). Germline V lookup: CDR1 SGHRS, CDR2 YFSETQ. Trimming took 5 bases from V and 1 from J, leaving 15 bases between them. The CDR3 extends over 16 amino acids. The CDR3 region is CASRAAGIGNTGELFF. CDR3 DNA: TGCGCCAGCAGAGCGGCAGGGATCGGGAACACCGGGGAGCTGTTTTTT.

The V and J genes are TRBV28 and TRBJ1-1; no reliable D call. Trimming removed 2 bases at V and 11 bases at J, with 18 bases between. The CDR3 runs to 14 residues. Looked up from germline, CDR1 is MDHEN and CDR2 is SYDVKM. This chain's CDR3 is CASSLLAEPSGAFF. DNA of the CDR3: TGTGCCAGCAGTTTACTCGCAGAACCAAGTGGGGCTTTCTTT.

The chain has TRBV9 and TRBJ1-1; 11 bases are shared with TRBD1. CDR1 SGDLS and CDR2 YYNGEE come from the germline V gene. The CDR3 is 17 residues long. The V and J ends lost 4 bases and 2 bases, in that order; junction bases with no gene match: 10. The CDR3 protein is CASSIGTGGGINTEAFF. CDR3 DNA: TGTGCCAGCAGCATCGGGACAGGGGGAGGAATCAACACTGAAGCTTTCTTT.

This clone was seen only a few times. The chain couples TRBV18 to TRBJ2-2, with 10 bases lining up with TRBD2. CDR1 and CDR2 (germline): KGHSH, LQKENI. Trimming at V came to 2 bases and at J to 8 bases, leaving 14 bases not matched to a gene. This CDR3 spans 18 amino acids. CDR3 nucleotides: TGTGCCAGCTCACCAAACCAGCGGGGGGGCCGAGAGACTGGGGAGCTGTTTTTT. Translation: CASSPNQRGGRETGELFF.

The gene calls are TRBV5-5 and TRBJ1-2, with a possible D match to TRBD1 (5 bases). CDR3 length equals 15 residues. Looked up from germline, CDR1 is SGHKS and CDR2 is YYEKEE (reference sequence). V lost 0 bases to trimming and J lost 4 bases, with 13 bases between them. CDR3 residues: CASSLGVTVIYGYTF. The CDR3 DNA sequence: TGTGCCAGCAGCTTGGGGGTGACAGTCATCTATGGCTACACCTTC. Filled out from reference TRBV5-5 and TRBJ1-2, the complete variable domain reads DAGVTQSPTHLIKTRGQQVTLRCSPISGHKSVSWYQQVLGQGPQFIFQYYEKEERGRGNFPDRFSARQFPNYSSELNVNALLLGDSALYLCASSLGVTVIYGYTFGSGTRLTVV.

The chain is built from TRBV5-1 and TRBJ1-2, with TRBD1 as a possible D gene (6 bases). Germline V gene data show CDR1 as SGHRS and CDR2 as YFSETQ. The CDR3 runs 16 residues. The V and J ends lost 0 bases and 3 bases respectively, with 15 bases between them. The CDR3 reads CASSLDGGRFDYGYTF. The CDR3 DNA follows: TGCGCCAGCAGCTTGGACGGGGGGCGCTTCGACTATGGCTACACCTTC.

This clone was seen more than once but under ten times. The gene calls are TRBV6-5 and TRBJ2-7; D gene unclear. V lost 10 bases and J 0 bases, leaving 13 bases between the germline ends. In germline, CDR1 is MNHEY, CDR2 SVGAGI. The CDR3 covers 13 residues. The CDR3 region is CATSEPSSYEQYF. In DNA form, the CDR3 reads TGTGCCACCAGCGAACCAAGCTCCTACGAGCAGTACTTC.

The rearrangement links TRBV27 to TRBJ2-7; either TRBD1 or TRBD2 may supply D (6 bases each). Germline loops: CDR1 MNHEY, CDR2 SMNVEV (reference sequence). CDR3 length: 14 amino acids. Trimming pared 0 bases from V and 7 bases from J, leaving 13 bases between. The CDR3 DNA reads TGTGCCAGCAGTTTATCGGCAGGGGCGGGAGAGCAGTACTTC. Translated, it gives CASSLSAGAGEQYF.

The chain joins TRBV7-9 to TRBJ1-4, with a possible D match to TRBD1 (6 bases). Germline loops: CDR1 SEHNR, CDR2 FQNEAQ (reference sequence). The V gene lost 5 bases and the J gene lost 6 bases, with 10 bases spanning the gap. CDR3 length equals 13 residues. CDR3 protein: CASSRGQHEKLFF. The CDR3 DNA is TGTGCCAGCAGCAGAGGACAGCATGAAAAACTGTTTTTT.

This clone came up a few times. V gene TRBV5-1 combines with J gene TRBJ1-6, with a possible D match to TRBD1 (6 bases). V was shortened by 0 bases and J by 3 bases, with 13 bases between the two germline ends. This CDR3 contains 17 residues. In germline, CDR1 is SGHRS, CDR2 YFSETQ. The CDR3 DNA reads TGCGCCAGCAGCTTGGAAATTGGACAGAACTATAATTCACCCCTCCACTTT. Translated, it gives CASSLEIGQNYNSPLHF.

This chain uses TRBV7-9 with TRBJ2-1; D not resolved. V lost 4 bases and J lost 7, with 14 bases in between. Germline V gives CDR1 SEHNR, CDR2 FQNEAQ (reference sequence). The CDR3 has 14 residues. DNA of the CDR3: TGTGCCAGCAGCTCTTCAACTACCAAGAATGAGCAGTTCTTC. Protein sequence: CASSSSTTKNEQFF.

The genes are TRBV7-9 and TRBJ1-3; D is unresolved. Trimming removed 0 bases at V and 1 base at J, with 19 bases between. CDR3 length equals 19 residues. CDR1 and CDR2 (germline): SEHNR, FQNEAQ (reference sequence). The CDR3 DNA is TGTGCCAGCAGCTTAGCGTCTACCCGGCAGTCCCGGTCTGGAAACACCATATATTTT. Translating gives CASSLASTRQSRSGNTIYF.

This chain links TRBV29-1 with TRBJ2-3; 9 bases line up with TRBD1. V lost 8 bases to trimming and J lost 6 bases; unmatched junction nucleotides: 15. CDR1 is SQVTM and CDR2 is ANQGSEA in the germline V gene. The CDR3 extends over 15 amino acids. The CDR3 is CSSVGGQGGLDTQYF. CDR3 sequence (DNA): TGCAGCTCCGTCGGGGGACAGGGCGGTTTGGATACGCAGTATTTT.

This clone appeared once. CDR3 residues: CASRKPGQNTEAFF. Written as DNA, the CDR3 is TGTGCCAGCAGGAAACCGGGACAGAACACTGAAGCTTTCTTT. V gene TRBV6-1 combines with J gene TRBJ1-1, with a tentative D call TRBD1 (6 bases). The CDR3 runs to 14 residues. Trimming removed 6 bases from V and 1 base from J, with 12 bases in between. Germline loops: CDR1 MNHNS, CDR2 SASEGT.

The genes are TRBV7-3 and TRBJ2-4; a weak D match, TRBD2 (5 bases). The CDR3 is 15 amino acids. Germline lookup yields CDR1 SGHTA and CDR2 FQGTGA. V was shortened by 0 bases and J by 5 bases, with 11 bases between the two germline ends. The CDR3: CASSLTPGKENIQYF. The CDR3 DNA reads as TGTGCCAGCAGCTTAACCCCCGGGAAAGAAAACATTCAGTACTTC.

This chain links TRBV5-5 with TRBJ1-2; weak D call: TRBD1 (5 bases). Between the trimmed V and J ends, which lost 4 bases and 11 bases, there was a span of 18 bases. Germline values: CDR1 SGHKS, CDR2 YYEKEE (reference sequence). The CDR3 covers 13 residues. The CDR3 bases are TGTGCCAGCAGCCTGGTTAGGGGAGCGACATACACCTTC. Its protein product is CASSLVRGATYTF. The full variable domain, in which reference TRBV5-5 and TRBJ1-2 provide the parts outside the CDR3, is DAGVTQSPTHLIKTRGQQVTLRCSPISGHKSVSWYQQVLGQGPQFIFQYYEKEERGRGNFPDRFSARQFPNYSSELNVNALLLGDSALYLCASSLVRGATYTFGSGTRLTVV.

The chain is built from TRBV10-3 and TRBJ1-1, with 7 bases fitting TRBD1. With 3 bases clipped from V and 8 bases from J, the junction kept 3 bases outside the gene matches. The CDR3 extends over 12 amino acids. CDR1 and CDR2 from the germline V gene are ENHRY and SYGVKD. The CDR3 DNA is TGTGCCATCAGTGATCCGGACAGGGAAGCTTTCTTT. It specifies CAISDPDREAFF.

The chain uses TRBV19 and TRBJ2-1; 8 bases fit TRBD1. CDR1 and CDR2 from the germline V gene are LNHDA and SQIVND (reference sequence). Trimming removed 9 bases from V and 10 bases from J; junction bases left unmatched: 11. CDR3 length equals 13 residues. In DNA, the CDR3 is TGTGCCAGCACCCCAAGACAGGGGATGGAGCAGTTCTTC. It specifies CASTPRQGMEQFF.